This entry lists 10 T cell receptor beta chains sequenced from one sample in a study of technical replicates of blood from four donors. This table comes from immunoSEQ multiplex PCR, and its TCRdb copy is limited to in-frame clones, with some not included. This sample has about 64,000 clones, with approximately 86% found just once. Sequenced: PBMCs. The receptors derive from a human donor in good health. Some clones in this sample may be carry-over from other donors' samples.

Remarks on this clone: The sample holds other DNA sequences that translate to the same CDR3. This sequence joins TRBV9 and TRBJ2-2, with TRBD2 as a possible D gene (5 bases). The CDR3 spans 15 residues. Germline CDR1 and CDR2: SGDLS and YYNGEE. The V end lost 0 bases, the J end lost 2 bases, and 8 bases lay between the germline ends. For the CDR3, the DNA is TGTGCCAGCAGCGTAGGGACTGGTAACACCGGGGAGCTGTTTTTT. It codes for CASSVGTGNTGELFF.

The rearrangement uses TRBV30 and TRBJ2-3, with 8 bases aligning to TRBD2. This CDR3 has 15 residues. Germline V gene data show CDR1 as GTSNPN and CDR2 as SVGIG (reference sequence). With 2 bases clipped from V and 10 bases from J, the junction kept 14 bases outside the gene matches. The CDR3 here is CAWSSASGPIQAQYF. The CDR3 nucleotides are TGTGCCTGGAGTTCGGCTAGCGGGCCCATTCAGGCGCAGTATTTT.

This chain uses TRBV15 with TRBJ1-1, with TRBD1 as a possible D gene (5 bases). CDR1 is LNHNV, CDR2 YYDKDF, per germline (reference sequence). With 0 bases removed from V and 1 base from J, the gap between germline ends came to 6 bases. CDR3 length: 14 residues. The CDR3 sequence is CATSREQANTEAFF. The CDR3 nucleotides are TGTGCCACCAGCAGAGAACAGGCGAACACTGAAGCTTTCTTT.

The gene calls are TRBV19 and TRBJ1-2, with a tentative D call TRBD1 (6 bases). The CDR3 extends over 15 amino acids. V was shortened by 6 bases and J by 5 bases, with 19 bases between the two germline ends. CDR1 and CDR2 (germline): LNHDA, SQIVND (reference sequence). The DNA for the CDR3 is TGTGCCAGTAGCCACTTAGGACAGTCCATTTATGGCTACACCTTC. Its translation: CASSHLGQSIYGYTF.

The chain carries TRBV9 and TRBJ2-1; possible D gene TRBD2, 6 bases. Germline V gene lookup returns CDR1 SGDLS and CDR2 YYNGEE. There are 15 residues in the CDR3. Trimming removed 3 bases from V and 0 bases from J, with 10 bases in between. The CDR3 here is CASSDGGSSYNEQFF. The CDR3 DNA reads TGTGCCAGCAGCGACGGGGGAAGCTCCTACAATGAGCAGTTCTTC.

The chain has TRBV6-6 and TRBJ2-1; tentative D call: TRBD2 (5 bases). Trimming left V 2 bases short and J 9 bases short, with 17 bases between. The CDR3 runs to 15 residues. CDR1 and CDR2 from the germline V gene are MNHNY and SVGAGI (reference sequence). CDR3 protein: CASSYLGGRALEQFF. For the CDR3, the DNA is TGTGCCAGCAGTTACCTAGGCGGGCGAGCCCTTGAGCAGTTCTTC.

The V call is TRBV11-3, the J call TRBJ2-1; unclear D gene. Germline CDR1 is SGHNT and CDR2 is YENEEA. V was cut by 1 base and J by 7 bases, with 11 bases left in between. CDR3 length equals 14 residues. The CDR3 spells CASSLGSGANEQFF. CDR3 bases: TGTGCCAGCAGCTTAGGTTCAGGCGCAAATGAGCAGTTCTTC.

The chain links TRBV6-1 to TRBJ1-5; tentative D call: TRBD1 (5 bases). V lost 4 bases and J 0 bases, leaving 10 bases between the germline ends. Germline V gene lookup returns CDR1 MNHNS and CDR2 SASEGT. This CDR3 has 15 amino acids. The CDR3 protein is CASSAYRTSNQPQHF. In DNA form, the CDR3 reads TGTGCCAGCAGTGCTTACAGGACTAGCAATCAGCCCCAGCATTTT.

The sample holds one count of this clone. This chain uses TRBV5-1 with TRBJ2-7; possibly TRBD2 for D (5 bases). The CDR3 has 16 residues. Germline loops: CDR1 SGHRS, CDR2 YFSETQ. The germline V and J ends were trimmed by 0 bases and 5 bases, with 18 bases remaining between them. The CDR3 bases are TGCGCCAGCAGCTTGGGTTCCAGTGGCGGGCCGGACGAGCAGTACTTC. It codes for CASSLGSSGGPDEQYF.

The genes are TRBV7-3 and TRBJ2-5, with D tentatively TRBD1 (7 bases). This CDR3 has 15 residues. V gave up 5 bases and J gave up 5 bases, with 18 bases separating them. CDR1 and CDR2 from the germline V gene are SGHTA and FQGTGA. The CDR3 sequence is CASSPQTGTGETQYF. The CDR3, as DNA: TGTGCCAGCAGCCCCCAGACAGGGACTGGGGAGACCCAGTACTTC. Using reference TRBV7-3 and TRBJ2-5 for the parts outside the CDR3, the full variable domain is GAGVSQTPSNKVTEKGKYVELRCDPISGHTALYWYRQSLGQGPEFLIYFQGTGAADDSGLPNDRFFAVRPEGSVSTLKIQRTERGDSAVYLCASSPQTGTGETQYFGPGTRLLVL.